The next 27 T cell receptor beta chains were all read from a single sample in a study of T cell responses to AZD1222 COVID-19 vaccine. The repertoire was sequenced with immunoSEQ multiplex PCR; TCRdb's copy has only in-frame clones and lacks some. The sample includes over 150,000 clones, about nine tenths of them seen just once. Source: peripheral blood, taken on day 0 of AZD1222 vaccination. These receptor sequences come from an adult in good health.

In this sample, this clone turned up a few times. The chain couples TRBV4-2 to TRBJ2-2; TRBD2 might be the D (5 bases). Trimming took off 10 bases at V and 0 bases at J, with 9 bases between the two ends. The germline V gene has CDR1 LGHNA and CDR2 YNFKEQ. The CDR3 extends over 13 amino acids. The CDR3 DNA sequence: TGTGCCACCGCGGACTCGAACACCGGGGAGCTGTTTTTT. Translation gives CATADSNTGELFF.

This sequence joins TRBV20-1 and TRBJ2-7, with D unclear. V lost 3 bases, J lost 6 bases, and 12 bases lay in between. Germline assignment: CDR1 DFQATT and CDR2 SNEGSKA (reference sequence). The CDR3 is 12 residues long. The CDR3 coding sequence is TGCAGTGCTAGTCTACTGACCTCCGAGCAGTACTTC. Translating it yields CSASLLTSEQYF.

The chain joins TRBV9 to TRBJ1-1; D is perhaps TRBD1 (5 bases). V lost 2 bases to trimming and J lost 4 bases, with 9 bases between them. The CDR3 runs to 13 residues. CDR1 and CDR2 from the germline V gene are SGDLS and YYNGEE. CDR3 loop: CASSVQGGTEAFF. The CDR3, as DNA: TGTGCCAGCAGCGTCCAGGGTGGCACTGAAGCTTTCTTT.

V is TRBV15 and J is TRBJ2-2, with no clear D. The V end was cut by 3 bases, the J end by 9 bases, with 8 bases between. Germline V gene sequence: CDR1 LNHNV, CDR2 YYDKDF (reference sequence). The CDR3 sequence is 12 residues long. CDR3 sequence reads: CATSRSNRELFF. The CDR3 DNA reads TGTGCCACCAGCAGGAGTAATAGGGAGCTGTTTTTT.

The chain is built from TRBV9 and TRBJ1-5; a possible D gene is TRBD1 (5 bases). Per the germline V gene, CDR1 is SGDLS and CDR2 is YYNGEE. With 0 bases removed from V and 6 bases from J, the gap between germline ends came to 10 bases. This CDR3 comprises 14 residues. This CDR3 reads CASSVGIQGQPQHF. The DNA of the CDR3 is TGTGCCAGCAGCGTAGGGATCCAGGGTCAGCCCCAGCATTTT.

The rearrangement uses TRBV2 and TRBJ1-4; a weak D match, TRBD1 (5 bases). The germline V and J ends were trimmed by 6 bases and 7 bases, with 18 bases remaining between them. Germline CDR1 and CDR2: SNHLY and FYNNEI. This CDR3 is built from 15 residues. The CDR3 DNA follows: TGTGCCAGCAGCGAACTCCGGGGCCCTGGTGAAAAACTGTTTTTT. It encodes CASSELRGPGEKLFF.

The chain joins TRBV3-1 (or the pseudogene TRBV3-2) to TRBJ1-2; D ambiguous. V lost 4 bases and J lost 2, with 14 bases in between. The CDR3 spans 15 residues. The germline V gene encodes CDR1 LGHDT and CDR2 YNNKEL (reference sequence). For the CDR3, the DNA is TGTGCCAGCAGCCCAACCCGGGGTTCAAACTATGGCTACACCTTC. It specifies CASSPTRGSNYGYTF.

CDR3 in amino acids: CASTQGAISPLHF. For the CDR3, the DNA is TGTGCCAGCACTCAGGGGGCGATTTCACCCCTCCACTTT. The chain combines TRBV6-6 with TRBJ1-6; 8 bases agree with TRBD1. From germline, CDR1 is MNHNY and CDR2 SVGAGI (reference sequence). This CDR3 is built from 13 residues. Unmatched junction bases numbered 5, after V lost 7 bases and J lost 9 bases.

The chain uses TRBV12-3 or TRBV12-4 and TRBJ1-2; D is unresolved. The CDR3 contains 13 residues. Trimming took off 5 bases at V and 7 bases at J, with 14 bases between the two ends. The DNA for the CDR3 is TGTGCCAGCAGTCCAAGCAACCCGATTGGCTACACCTTC. This sequence encodes CASSPSNPIGYTF.

J is TRBJ2-7 and V is TRBV6-5; maybe TRBD1 (6 bases). Trimming cost V 2 bases and J 3 bases, with 8 bases left between them. Germline-derived CDR1 and CDR2 are MNHEY and SVGAGI. The CDR3 totals 13 residues. CDR3 sequence: CASSYGGYYEQYF. CDR3 bases: TGTGCCAGCAGTTACGGGGGCTACTACGAGCAGTACTTC.

The chain joins TRBV6-5 to TRBJ1-1; 7 bases match TRBD1. CDR1 is MNHEY, CDR2 SVGAGI, per germline. The CDR3 loop spans 13 amino acids. With 7 bases clipped from V and 1 base from J, the junction kept 3 bases outside the gene matches. The CDR3 coding sequence is TGTGCCAGCACGGGACAGACGAACACTGAAGCTTTCTTT. This codes for CASTGQTNTEAFF.

The chain employs TRBV5-8 and TRBJ1-2; 9 positions match TRBD1. V was clipped by 4 bases and J by 8 bases; unmatched bases: 6. The CDR3 is 13 residues long. CDR1 and CDR2 from the germline V gene are SGHTS and YDEGEE. CDR3 sequence (DNA): TGTGCCAGCAGCATCCGGGACAGGGACGGCTACACCTTC. It codes for CASSIRDRDGYTF.

This chain uses TRBV3-1 (or the pseudogene TRBV3-2) with TRBJ2-7; D uncertain. The CDR3 is 13 amino acids. V lost 4 bases and J lost 4, with 11 bases in between. Germline loops: CDR1 LGHDT, CDR2 YNNKEL (reference sequence). CDR3 bases: TGTGCCAGCAGCCGGCCGGGTACATACGAGCAGTACTTC. It yields the protein CASSRPGTYEQYF.

The chain combines TRBV4-2 with TRBJ1-2; no firm D call. The CDR3 runs 16 residues. The V gene's germline CDR1 is LGHNA and CDR2 YNFKEQ. Trimming stripped 0 bases from V and 4 bases from J, with 15 bases between. The CDR3 reads CASSQEGGGASYGYTF. The CDR3 bases are TGTGCCAGCAGCCAAGAAGGTGGTGGCGCGAGCTATGGCTACACCTTC.

The chain employs TRBV2 and TRBJ1-4, with a weak D call TRBD1 (6 bases). Between the trimmed V and J ends, which lost 2 bases and 3 bases, there was a span of 13 bases. This CDR3 region has 16 residues. The germline gives CDR1 SNHLY, CDR2 FYNNEI. CDR3 DNA: TGTGCCAGCAGTGAATGGGGGGCTGGGCCTAATGAAAAACTGTTTTTT. This codes for CASSEWGAGPNEKLFF.

The chain uses TRBV7-9 and TRBJ2-1; D might be TRBD2 (6 bases). From germline, CDR1 is SEHNR and CDR2 FQNEAQ (reference sequence). Trimming removed 9 bases from V and 6 bases from J, with 12 bases in between. The CDR3 contains 12 residues. The CDR3 DNA reads TGTGCCAGGGTAGGGCGGGGCAATGAGCAGTTCTTC. It codes for CARVGRGNEQFF.

A single count supports this clone. The chain combines TRBV12-5 with TRBJ2-7; D is perhaps TRBD1 or TRBD2 (5 bases each). The CDR3 is made up of 12 amino acids. V lost 7 bases and J lost 2, with 9 bases in between. CDR1 is LGHNT, CDR2 FRNRAP, per germline. The CDR3 is CASEGTPYEQYF. CDR3 nucleotides: TGTGCTAGTGAAGGGACGCCCTACGAGCAGTACTTC.

The V gene is TRBV19, the J gene TRBJ2-1; no clear D. The V gene's germline CDR1 is LNHDA and CDR2 SQIVND (reference sequence). V lost 4 bases, J lost 2 bases, and 9 bases lay in between. CDR3 length: 14 amino acids. The CDR3 spells CASSKDAAYNEQFF. DNA for the CDR3: TGTGCCAGTAGTAAAGACGCCGCCTACAATGAGCAGTTCTTC.

This clone showed up just once. The chain carries TRBV6-5 and TRBJ1-5, with a tentative D call TRBD1 (6 bases). This CDR3 has 13 residues. The V gene lost 5 bases and the J gene lost 7 bases, with 12 bases spanning the gap. Germline assignment: CDR1 MNHEY and CDR2 SVGAGI. This chain's CDR3 is CASSNNQGQPQHF. Here the CDR3 DNA reads TGTGCCAGCAGTAATAACCAGGGGCAGCCCCAGCATTTT.

The chain has TRBV6-2 or TRBV6-3 and TRBJ1-2, with D possibly TRBD1 on 5 matching bases. With 6 bases removed from V and 3 bases from J, the gap between germline ends came to 17 bases. The CDR3 runs to 15 residues. Germline CDR1 reads MNHEY; CDR2 reads SVGEGT. This CDR3 is CASSIPGRSHYGYTF. Here the CDR3 DNA reads TGTGCCAGCAGCATACCGGGACGGTCGCACTATGGCTACACCTTC.

This clone was seen only once. The V gene is TRBV7-9, the J gene TRBJ1-2; D possibly corresponds to TRBD1 (6 bases). Germline CDR1 is SEHNR and CDR2 is FQNEAQ (reference sequence). The CDR3 has 19 amino acids. Trimming stripped 5 bases from V and 1 base from J, with 26 bases between. The CDR3 DNA sequence: TGTGCCAGCAGCCTAGACTTACAGGACAGCTTCGCCGTTAACTATGGCTACACCTTC. It codes for CASSLDLQDSFAVNYGYTF.

The chain recombines TRBV6-4 with TRBJ1-5; D gene ambiguous. Between the trimmed V and J ends, which lost 3 bases and 0 bases, there was a span of 3 bases. The germline V gene has CDR1 MRHNA and CDR2 SNTAGT. CDR3 length equals 13 residues. The CDR3 region is CASSEGSNQPQHF. The CDR3 nucleotides are TGTGCCAGCAGTGAAGGTAGCAATCAGCCCCAGCATTTT.

The rearrangement uses TRBV18 and TRBJ1-1; D gene unclear. V lost 2 bases and J lost 0, with 4 bases in between. Germline loops: CDR1 KGHSH, CDR2 LQKENI. This CDR3 region has 13 residues. CDR3 in DNA: TGTGCCAGCTCACCAGGGTTGAACACTGAAGCTTTCTTT. It codes for CASSPGLNTEAFF.

This rearrangement joins TRBV25-1 to TRBJ2-7; D not resolved. Germline V gene sequence: CDR1 MGHDK, CDR2 SYGVNS. The CDR3 contains 15 residues. Deletions cut 4 bases from V and 6 bases from J, with 19 bases between. DNA for the CDR3: TGTGCCAGCAGTGCAGGTGGTGACACCAAAGGCGAGCAGTACTTC. Amino acid sequence: CASSAGGDTKGEQYF.

The rearrangement links TRBV14 to TRBJ1-2; 8 nucleotides line up with TRBD1. After removal of 6 bases from V and 3 bases from J, the junction contained 3 bases not matched to a gene. This CDR3 has 13 amino acids. The germline V gene encodes CDR1 SGHDN and CDR2 FVKESK. CDR3 protein: CASRPTGDYGYTF. CDR3 in DNA: TGTGCCAGCAGACCGACAGGGGACTATGGCTACACCTTC.

The chain links TRBV27 to TRBJ1-6; 7 bases align to TRBD1. J lost 7 bases, V lost 6 bases, and 6 bases had no gene match. The germline gives CDR1 MNHEY, CDR2 SMNVEV (reference sequence). CDR3 length: 14 residues. This chain's CDR3 is CASSRTGSNSPLHF. The CDR3 coding sequence is TGTGCCAGCAGCCGGACAGGATCAAATTCACCCCTCCACTTT.

The chain is built from TRBV4-2 and TRBJ1-5; 10 bases are shared with TRBD1. The CDR3 runs 15 residues. The V segment lost 5 bases and the J segment 3 bases; nucleotides outside the gene matches: 4. Germline lookup yields CDR1 LGHNA and CDR2 YNFKEQ. The CDR3 protein is CASSVGQGNNQPQHF. DNA of the CDR3: TGTGCCAGCAGCGTGGGACAGGGGAACAATCAGCCCCAGCATTTT.